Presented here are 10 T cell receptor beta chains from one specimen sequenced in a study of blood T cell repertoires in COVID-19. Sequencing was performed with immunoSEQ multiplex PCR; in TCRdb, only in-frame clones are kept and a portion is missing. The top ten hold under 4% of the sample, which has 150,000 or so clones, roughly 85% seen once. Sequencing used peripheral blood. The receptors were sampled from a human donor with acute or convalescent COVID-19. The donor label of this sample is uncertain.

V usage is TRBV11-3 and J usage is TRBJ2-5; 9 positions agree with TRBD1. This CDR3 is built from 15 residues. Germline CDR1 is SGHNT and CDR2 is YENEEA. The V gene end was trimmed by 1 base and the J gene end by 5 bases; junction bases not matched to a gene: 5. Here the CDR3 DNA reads TGTGCCAGCAGCTTAGGAAACAGGGGGCAGGAGACCCAGTACTTC. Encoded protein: CASSLGNRGQETQYF.

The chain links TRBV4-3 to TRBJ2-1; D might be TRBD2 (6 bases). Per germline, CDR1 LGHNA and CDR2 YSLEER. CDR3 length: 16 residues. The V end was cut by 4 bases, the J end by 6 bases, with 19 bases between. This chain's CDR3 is CASSREDSPPRNEQFF. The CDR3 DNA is TGCGCCAGCAGCCGGGAGGACTCTCCGCCTCGCAATGAGCAGTTCTTC.

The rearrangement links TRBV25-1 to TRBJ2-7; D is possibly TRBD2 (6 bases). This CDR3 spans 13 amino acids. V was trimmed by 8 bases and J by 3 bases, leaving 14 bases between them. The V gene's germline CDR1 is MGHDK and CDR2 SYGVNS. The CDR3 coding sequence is TGTGCCAGCGAACCCCACGGGGGCTACGAGCAGTACTTC. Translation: CASEPHGGYEQYF.

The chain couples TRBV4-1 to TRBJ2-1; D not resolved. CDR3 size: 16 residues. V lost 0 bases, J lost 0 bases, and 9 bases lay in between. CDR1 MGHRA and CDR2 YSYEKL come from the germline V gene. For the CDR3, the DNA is TGCGCCAGCAGCCAAGAGCGATCTTACTCCTACAATGAGCAGTTCTTC. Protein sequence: CASSQERSYSYNEQFF.

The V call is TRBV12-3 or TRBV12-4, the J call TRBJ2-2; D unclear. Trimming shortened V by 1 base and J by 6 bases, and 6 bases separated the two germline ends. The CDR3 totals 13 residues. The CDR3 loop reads CASSLDKSGELFF. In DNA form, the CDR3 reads TGTGCCAGCAGTTTAGACAAATCCGGGGAGCTGTTTTTT.

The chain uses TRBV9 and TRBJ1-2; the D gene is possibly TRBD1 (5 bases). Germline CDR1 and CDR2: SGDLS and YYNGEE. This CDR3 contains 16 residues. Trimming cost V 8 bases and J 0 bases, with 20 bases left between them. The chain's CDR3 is CASGGSSERANYGYTF. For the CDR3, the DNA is TGTGCCAGTGGGGGGAGCTCCGAAAGGGCTAACTATGGCTACACCTTC.

The CDR3 bases are TGTGCCAGCAGTTCCTTACAGGGGTGGAGGCAGCCCCAGCATTTT. This encodes CASSSLQGWRQPQHF. V usage is TRBV27 and J usage is TRBJ1-5, with TRBD1 identical over 7 bases. This CDR3 spans 15 amino acids. Trimming at V came to 4 bases and at J to 7 bases, leaving 10 bases not matched to a gene. Germline CDR1 reads MNHEY; CDR2 reads SMNVEV (reference sequence).

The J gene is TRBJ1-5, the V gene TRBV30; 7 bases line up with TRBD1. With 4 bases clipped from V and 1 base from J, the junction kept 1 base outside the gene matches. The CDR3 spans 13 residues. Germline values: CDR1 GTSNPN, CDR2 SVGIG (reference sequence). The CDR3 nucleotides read TGTGCCTGGAACAGGGGAAGCAATCAGCCCCAGCATTTT. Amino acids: CAWNRGSNQPQHF.

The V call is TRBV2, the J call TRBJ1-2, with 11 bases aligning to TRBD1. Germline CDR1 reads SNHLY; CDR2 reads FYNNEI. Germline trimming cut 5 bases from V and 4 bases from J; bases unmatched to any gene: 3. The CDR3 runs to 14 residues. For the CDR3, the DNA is TGTGCCAGCAGTTGGACAGGGGGCGCCTATGGCTACACCTTC. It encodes CASSWTGGAYGYTF.

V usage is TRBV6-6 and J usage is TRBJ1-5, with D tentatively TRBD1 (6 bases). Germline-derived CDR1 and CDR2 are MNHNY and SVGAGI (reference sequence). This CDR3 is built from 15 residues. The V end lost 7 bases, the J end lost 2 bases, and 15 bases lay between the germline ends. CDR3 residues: CASNRAGDRNQPQHF. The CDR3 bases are TGTGCCAGCAACCGCGCAGGGGATCGCAATCAGCCCCAGCATTTT.